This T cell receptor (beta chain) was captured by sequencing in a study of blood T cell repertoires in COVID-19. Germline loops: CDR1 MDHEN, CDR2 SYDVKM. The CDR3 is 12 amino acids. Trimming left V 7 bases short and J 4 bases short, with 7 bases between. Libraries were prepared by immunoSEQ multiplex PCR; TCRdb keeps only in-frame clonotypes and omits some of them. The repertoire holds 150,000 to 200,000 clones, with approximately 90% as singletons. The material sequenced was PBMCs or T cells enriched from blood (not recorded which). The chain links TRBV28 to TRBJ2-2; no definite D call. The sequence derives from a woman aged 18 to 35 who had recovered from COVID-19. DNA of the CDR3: TGTGCCAGCAAACAGCTCACCGGGGAGCTGTTTTTT. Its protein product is CASKQLTGELFF.